Listed below are T cell receptor beta chains from one sample, sequenced in a study of Ad26.COV2.S vaccination and SARS-CoV-2 variants. Profiling relied on immunoSEQ multiplex PCR, and the TCRdb table lists in-frame clones only, not all of them. Here the sample spans 450,000 to 550,000 clones, 89% being singletons. Sequencing was performed on peripheral blood, taken in a trial of Ad26.COV2.S vaccine versus placebo. These receptors came from a person aged 18-60 years who received the Ad26.COV2.S COVID-19 vaccine or a placebo. CDR3s include the opening cysteine and the closing phenylalanine or tryptophan. The order of the fields is J gene, D gene, clone size, V gene, CDR3 protein, CDR3 DNA. The D gene is left open where the match is weak. Clone size, where shown, is once, few, many, or a class for clones that have expanded.

J gene: TRBJ1-5; D gene: TRBD1; clone size: -; V gene: TRBV6-5; CDR3 protein: CASSSDRVSGNQPQHF; CDR3 DNA: TGTGCCAGCAGTTCAGACAGGGTATCCGGCAATCAGCCCCAGCATTTT
J gene: TRBJ1-1; D gene: -; clone size: -; V gene: TRBV5-1; CDR3 protein: CASSFQQNTEAFF; CDR3 DNA: TGCGCCAGCAGCTTCCAGCAGAACACTGAAGCTTTCTTT
J gene: TRBJ2-7; D gene: TRBD2; clone size: few; V gene: TRBV5-4; CDR3 protein: CASSTSPLAGLAYEQYF; CDR3 DNA: TGTGCCAGCAGCACCTCGCCACTAGCGGGCCTCGCCTACGAGCAGTACTTC
J gene: TRBJ2-7; D gene: TRBD1; clone size: -; V gene: TRBV27; CDR3 protein: CASSGTGVDEQYF; CDR3 DNA: TGTGCCAGCAGTGGGACAGGGGTAGACGAGCAGTACTTC
J gene: TRBJ1-5; D gene: -; clone size: -; V gene: TRBV4-1; CDR3 protein: CASSQEPGTGSNQPQHF; CDR3 DNA: TGCGCCAGCAGCCAAGAGCCCGGCACCGGTTCCAATCAGCCCCAGCATTTT
J gene: TRBJ1-2; D gene: TRBD1; clone size: few; V gene: TRBV28; CDR3 protein: CASRGTGVYGYTF; CDR3 DNA: TGTGCCAGCAGAGGGACAGGCGTCTATGGCTACACCTTC
J gene: TRBJ1-2; D gene: TRBD1; clone size: -; V gene: TRBV5-5; CDR3 protein: CASSQRDRDRVYGYTF; CDR3 DNA: TGTGCCAGCAGCCAAAGGGACCGGGACAGGGTATATGGCTACACCTTC
J gene: TRBJ2-5; D gene: -; clone size: -; V gene: TRBV30; CDR3 protein: CAWSVLAWETQYF; CDR3 DNA: TGTGCCTGGAGTGTACTAGCTTGGGAGACCCAGTACTTC
J gene: TRBJ2-2; D gene: TRBD2; clone size: -; V gene: TRBV3-1/TRBV3-2; CDR3 protein: CASSQVLATGELFF; CDR3 DNA: TGTGCCAGCAGCCAAGTACTAGCGACCGGGGAGCTGTTTTTT
J gene: TRBJ1-1; D gene: -; clone size: once; V gene: TRBV19; CDR3 protein: CASSGQYTEAFF; CDR3 DNA: TGTGCCAGTAGTGGGCAATACACTGAAGCTTTCTTT